This T cell receptor beta chain was recovered during a study of spatial heterogeneity in lung cancer. Looking at the study overall: In tumor regions, TCR transcript counts tracked strongly with a T cell module score from matched bulk RNA-seq.

A word on this clonotype: Its cognate antigen is unknown.

Time point given: sample taken at primary tumor resection. TCRdb independently ran MiXCR on the 5' RACE reads; one entry per CDR3 protein. The table records 7,800 or so distinct CDR3 sequences, approximately 8.3% of them present only once. General observations from the study: Tumors with more nonsynonymous mutations had more expanded intratumoral alpha and beta TCRs.

The length of the CDR3 is 14 residues. Germline V CDR1 and CDR2: DFQATT, SNEGSKA (reference sequence). V dropped 6 bases and J dropped 0 bases, with 15 bases sitting between them. The rearrangement uses TRBV20-1 and TRBJ2-7; D unclear. The material was lung tumor tissue, obtained at surgery. This clonotype was obtained from a male donor with early-stage non-small cell lung cancer. Written as DNA, the CDR3 is TGCAGTGCCGTGGACGGGCAGAGCTCCTACGAGCAGTACTTC. It translates to CSAVDGQSSYEQYF.